The 21 T cell receptor beta chains presented below share a single source sample, sequenced in a study of identical twins. TCRdb fed the 5' RACE reads into MiXCR, producing one record per CDR3 protein. This repertoire shows about 730,000 distinct CDR3 sequences, approximately 22% found once; its top ten account for approximately 4.5%. These same data were also listed under a study on T cells expressing NK-cell markers.

Sequencing input: PBMCs. Receptors were obtained from a woman between 18 and 29 years old in good health.

This clonotype was seen repeatedly, ten times or more. The chain carries TRBV5-6 and TRBJ2-2; the D gene is possibly TRBD2 (5 bases). Trimming left V 2 bases short and J 4 bases short, with 9 bases between. CDR3 length equals 14 residues. CDR1 and CDR2 (germline): SGHDT, YYEEEE. CDR3 nucleotide sequence: TGTGCCAGCAGCTTACTAGGGCCCACCGGGGAGCTGTTTTTT. Protein: CASSLLGPTGELFF.

The chain employs TRBV29-1 and TRBJ1-1, with TRBD1 as a possible D gene (6 bases). Germline CDR1 is SQVTM and CDR2 is ANQGSEA. Trimming cost V 2 bases and J 8 bases, with 15 bases left between them. This CDR3 spans 13 amino acids. In DNA, the CDR3 is TGCAGCGTTGAAAATCGGGGGCGATTAGAAGCTTTCTTT. Its translation: CSVENRGRLEAFF.

The J gene is TRBJ2-7, the V gene TRBV11-2, with D unclear. Trimming stripped 6 bases from V and 7 bases from J, with 16 bases between. The CDR3 length is 13 residues. Germline values: CDR1 SGHAT, CDR2 FQNNGV. CDR3 nucleotides: TGTGCCAGCAGAACTTTTCGTACTGGGGAGCAGTACTTC. This codes for CASRTFRTGEQYF.

This clonotype was observed many times. The chain is built from TRBV29-1 and TRBJ2-1; TRBD1 matches 10 bases. The CDR3 is 14 amino acids. The germline CDR1 and CDR2 sequences are SQVTM and ANQGSEA. With V trimmed by 1 base and J by 7 bases, 4 bases remained unmatched. The CDR3 protein is CSVEGQGAGNEQFF. The DNA of the CDR3 is TGCAGCGTTGAAGGACAGGGGGCCGGAAATGAGCAGTTCTTC.

Ten or more counts support this clonotype. The gene calls are TRBV12-3 or TRBV12-4 and TRBJ1-1; D gene uncertain. This CDR3 has 14 residues. The V gene lost 6 bases and the J gene lost 0 bases, with 11 bases spanning the gap. This CDR3 reads CASSPRTVNTEAFF. The CDR3 DNA follows: TGTGCCAGCAGCCCACGGACGGTGAACACTGAAGCTTTCTTT.

This clonotype was recorded a few times. The chain couples TRBV10-3 to TRBJ2-1, with 7 bases identical to TRBD1. Germline trimming cut 10 bases from V and 0 bases from J; bases unmatched to any gene: 3. The germline CDR1 and CDR2 sequences are ENHRY and SYGVKD. The CDR3 is 13 amino acids. The CDR3 spells CATTGISYNEQFF. The CDR3 DNA reads as TGTGCCACGACAGGGATCTCCTACAATGAGCAGTTCTTC.

This clonotype appeared many times. This sequence joins TRBV18 and TRBJ1-1; TRBD1 aligns across 9 bases. Per the germline V gene, CDR1 is KGHSH and CDR2 is LQKENI. This CDR3 contains 15 residues. Trimming removed 3 bases from V and 5 bases from J; junction bases left unmatched: 7. The CDR3 loop is CASSPGTGMVTEAFF. Here the CDR3 DNA reads TGTGCCAGCTCACCCGGGACAGGGATGGTAACTGAAGCTTTCTTT.

This clonotype was detected only a few times. The chain links TRBV20-1 to TRBJ2-3; D perhaps matches TRBD2 (6 bases). The length of the CDR3 is 14 residues. Germline-derived CDR1 and CDR2 are DFQATT and SNEGSKA (reference sequence). V was cut by 5 bases and J by 4 bases, with 16 bases left in between. CDR3 in amino acids: CSAVSDWGADTQYF. In DNA, the CDR3 is TGCAGTGCTGTAAGCGATTGGGGGGCAGATACGCAGTATTTT.

This clonotype was counted only a few times. This sequence joins TRBV15 and TRBJ2-1, with D possibly being TRBD2 (6 bases). V lost 2 bases and J 4 bases, leaving 15 bases between the germline ends. Germline V gene data show CDR1 as LNHNV and CDR2 as YYDKDF (reference sequence). This CDR3 region has 16 residues. For the CDR3, the DNA is TGTGCCACCAGCAGAAGTCTTCTAGCGCCATACAATGAGCAGTTCTTC. This codes for CATSRSLLAPYNEQFF.

This clonotype has just one count. V and J are TRBV6-5 and TRBJ1-1; D gene uncertain. The CDR3 extends over 15 amino acids. V was shortened by 0 bases and J by 2 bases, with 10 bases between the two germline ends. Looked up from germline, CDR1 is MNHEY and CDR2 is SVGAGI. CDR3 in DNA: TGTGCCAGCAGTTACTCGGATGCTGAAAACACTGAAGCTTTCTTT. Protein sequence: CASSYSDAENTEAFF.

This clonotype was observed many times. In DNA, the CDR3 is TGCAGCGTGACTAATTGGGACCTCACTGAAGCTTTCTTT. It encodes CSVTNWDLTEAFF. This rearrangement joins TRBV29-1 to TRBJ1-1, with D possibly being TRBD1 (5 bases). The germline V and J ends were trimmed by 6 bases and 4 bases, with 15 bases remaining between them. Germline CDR1 and CDR2: SQVTM and ANQGSEA. The CDR3 runs to 13 residues.

The chain carries TRBV29-1 and TRBJ2-3, with D perhaps TRBD1 or TRBD2 (6 bases each). Trimming removed 0 bases at V and 6 bases at J, with 19 bases between. The CDR3 consists of 16 residues. Per the germline V gene, CDR1 is SQVTM and CDR2 is ANQGSEA. The CDR3 nucleotides are TGCAGCGTTGAAGACCCTAGGGGGGACGGGCGGGATACGCAGTATTTT. Translating gives CSVEDPRGDGRDTQYF.

This clonotype has at least ten counts. The rearrangement uses TRBV29-1 and TRBJ2-7; D unclear. Trimming took off 7 bases at V and 3 bases at J, with 10 bases between the two ends. Germline loops: CDR1 SQVTM, CDR2 ANQGSEA. This CDR3 contains 11 residues. The CDR3 DNA reads TGCAGCGCCAGATATGTCTACGAGCAGTACTTC. Encoded protein: CSARYVYEQYF.

This rearrangement joins TRBV13 to TRBJ2-5; 7 bases line up with TRBD2. J was trimmed by 5 bases and V by 6 bases; bases with no gene match: 9. The CDR3 length is 14 residues. In germline, CDR1 is PRHDT, CDR2 FYEKMQ (reference sequence). The CDR3 here is CASSRSGVVETQYF. The CDR3 nucleotides read TGTGCCAGCAGTCGGAGCGGGGTGGTTGAGACCCAGTACTTC.

This rearrangement joins TRBV25-1 to TRBJ2-5, with D perhaps matching TRBD2 (6 bases). Deletions cut 6 bases from V and 4 bases from J, with 12 bases between. There are 13 residues in the CDR3. The germline V gene encodes CDR1 MGHDK and CDR2 SYGVNS. This CDR3 is CASRLGGAETQYF. The DNA for the CDR3 is TGTGCCAGCAGGTTGGGGGGAGCAGAGACCCAGTACTTC.

In its sample, this clonotype was seen a few times. V gene TRBV7-2 combines with J gene TRBJ2-5; 14 positions agree with TRBD2. Germline loops: CDR1 SGHTA, CDR2 FQGNSA. The CDR3 contains 17 residues. Trimming cost V 8 bases and J 1 base; bases outside gene matches: 9. This chain's CDR3 is CASLPGLAGVLQETQYF. The CDR3 coding sequence is TGTGCCAGCCTCCCGGGACTAGCGGGAGTCCTCCAAGAGACCCAGTACTTC.

V is TRBV7-2 and J is TRBJ2-3, with D possibly TRBD2 on 6 matching bases. CDR3 size: 15 residues. Trimming left V 5 bases short and J 2 bases short, with 14 bases between. The germline V gene encodes CDR1 SGHTA and CDR2 FQGNSA. The CDR3 nucleotides are TGTGCCAGCAGCCCGTCGGGACTGTACACAGATACGCAGTATTTT. It encodes CASSPSGLYTDTQYF.

This clonotype was recorded at least ten times. This chain connects TRBV29-1 to TRBJ1-5; no reliable D call. The V gene's germline CDR1 is SQVTM and CDR2 ANQGSEA. This CDR3 contains 12 residues. V gave up 6 bases and J gave up 0 bases, with 6 bases separating them. CDR3 region: CSVRNSNQPQHF. As DNA, the CDR3 is TGCAGCGTACGTAATAGCAATCAGCCCCAGCATTTT.

Many counts were recorded for this clonotype. The gene calls are TRBV5-5 and TRBJ2-7; 8 bases fit TRBD1. With 1 base clipped from V and 3 bases from J, the junction kept 6 bases outside the gene matches. CDR3 size: 15 residues. The germline V gene has CDR1 SGHKS and CDR2 YYEKEE (reference sequence). The CDR3 is CASSLRQGAGYEQYF. CDR3 nucleotide sequence: TGTGCCAGCAGCTTGCGGCAGGGGGCGGGCTACGAGCAGTACTTC.

The V and J genes are TRBV27 and TRBJ2-3; 7 bases are a match to TRBD2. Per the germline V gene, CDR1 is MNHEY and CDR2 is SMNVEV (reference sequence). The CDR3 totals 15 residues. Trimming cost V 2 bases and J 5 bases; bases outside gene matches: 7. CDR3 bases: TGTGCCAGCAGTTTAGGACTAGGACGTGAAGATACGCAGTATTTT. Translation gives CASSLGLGREDTQYF.

The genes are TRBV12-3 or TRBV12-4 and TRBJ2-1; TRBD2 aligns across 8 bases. CDR3 length: 18 amino acids. Trimming cost V 5 bases and J 8 bases; bases outside gene matches: 20. CDR3 sequence reads: CASSLPLSRGRKTDEQFF. The DNA of the CDR3 is TGTGCCAGCAGTCTTCCCCTTAGTCGCGGGAGGAAGACTGATGAGCAGTTCTTC.